This paragraph covers one T cell receptor (beta chain) sequence. The antigen it recognizes is unknown. There are no base qualities to consult, and no much larger clone falls within one base. The sample's time point label is to be understood as: baseline before oral tofacitinib. Peripheral blood and lesional scalp punch biopsies were obtained from patients with alopecia areata. PBMCs were separated by density centrifugation and stained for CD3, CD4 and CD8, after which CD4+ and CD8+ T cells were sorted on a FACSAria. This entry comes from a study of CD8+ T cells in alopecia areata (dated by TCRdb to the late 2010s). About the investigation overall: Treated patients were enrolled in an open-label pilot trial of oral tofacitinib, 5 to 10 mg twice daily, for moderate-to-severe alopecia areata. Tofacitinib was administered for 6 to 18 months, and 6 months of follow-up off drug were then conducted to assess delayed response and recurrence. To study T cell clonal expansion in alopecia areata, the researchers applied high-throughput TCRbeta sequencing to both the C3H/HeJ mouse model and human patients. Biopsies were taken from tofacitinib-treated patients at baseline and at 4 and 24 weeks of treatment, and a later scalp biopsy was taken in several of the tofacitinib-treated patients. Scalp clonality was compared among normal scalp (n=4), patchy alopecia areata scalp (n=8), and alopecia totalis/universalis scalp (n=8). TCRbeta CDR3 regions were amplified by immunoSEQ multiplex PCR using 35 Vbeta forward and 13 Jbeta reverse primers. In humans, TCRbeta sequencing was performed on scalp tissue and on sorted CD4+ and CD8+ peripheral blood T cells from healthy controls and from patients with patchy or totalis/universalis alopecia areata. RNA was obtained with the PAXgene miRNA kit for fixed scalp, the miRNeasy kit for PBMCs, and the RNeasy kit for mouse skin. Here is what the overall study found, with its caveats: Resident alphabeta T cells in normal human skin are also sequenced, complicating scalp TCR repertoire analysis, unlike mouse skin dominated by gammadelta T cells. Shared TCR sequences between patients were less evident than in mice, which may be partly attributable to HLA diversity in the patient population. Compared with normal scalp, lesional scalp, particularly in alopecia totalis/universalis, had higher clonality and more expanded CD8+ clones, which suggests antigenic drive.

From a lookup of the germline V gene, CDR1 and CDR2 are SGHTA and FQGNSA. Between the V and J ends, shortened by 3 bases and 4 bases respectively, the junction contains 7 bases. Inclusive of the bounding cysteine and phenylalanine, the CDR3 is 14 residues long. This entry keeps only the CDR3 DNA: 42 bases, framed from base 1. The library was made by the immunoSEQ multiplex PCR assay. RNA was extracted from all samples and reverse transcribed into cDNA as template for TCR sequencing. First-strand cDNA was synthesized with SuperScript III using a 2:1 mix of oligo-dT and random hexamers. A synthetic immune receptor repertoire was used to assess amplification bias, and residual bias was removed computationally. In the paper's pipeline: Raw reads were preprocessed to remove errors, and CDR3 was defined by IMGT conventions from the conserved cysteine to phenylalanine. To get clonality, Shannon entropy was normalized by log2 of the number of productive unique TCRs and the result was subtracted from 1. CD4 or CD8 identity of scalp clones was inferred by cross-referencing scalp TCRbeta sequences with sorted blood CD4 and CD8 repertoires. In its TCRdb copy, this immuneACCESS table keeps in-frame sequences only and misses some clones. Where compared with another copy, unresolved V genes explain less than half of these, and the others have no known cause. The V and J calls and clone size were taken over from that table, and D and trimming were inferred from the DNA. The sample table lists 150,000 to 200,000 clones, less than 80% of them with a count of one. 9.5% to 12% of the sample is in the top ten clones.

The receptor's source is a human donor with alopecia areata. Sequencing used CD8+ T cells sorted from blood, obtained at week 0. Recombination connected TRBV7-2 to TRBJ1-6; the D segment could be TRBD1, given 6 matching bases. At the DNA level, the sequence is TGTGCCAGCAGCTTGGACAGATATAATTCACCCCTCCACTTT. This is translated as CASSLDRYNSPLHF.